This entry lists 23 T cell receptor beta chains sequenced from one sample in a study of OX40 agonist ivuxolimab in advanced cancers. Sequencing used immunoSEQ multiplex PCR; TCRdb keeps in-frame clones, though not all of them. The table records tens of thousands of clones, about nine tenths of them present only once. This specimen was CD4+ or CD8+ T cells sorted from blood, taken in a trial of the OX40 agonist ivuxolimab. The origin of the receptors is an adult with an advanced solid tumor such as melanoma, head and neck, liver or kidney cancer.

The rearrangement joins TRBV9 to TRBJ2-5; D is uncertain. The CDR3 runs to 14 residues. The germline V and J ends were trimmed by 3 bases and 1 base, with 10 bases remaining between them. Germline loops: CDR1 SGDLS, CDR2 YYNGEE. CDR3 loop: CASSANLGQETQYF. The CDR3 DNA sequence: TGTGCCAGCAGCGCCAACCTGGGCCAAGAGACCCAGTACTTC. The full variable domain, rest sourced from reference TRBV9 and TRBJ2-5, is DSGVTQTPKHLITATGQRVTLRCSPRSGDLSVYWYQQSLDQGLQFLIQYYNGEERAKGNILERFSAQQFPDLHSELNLSSLELGDSALYFCASSANLGQETQYFGPGTRLLVL.

V and J are TRBV19 and TRBJ2-5, with D tentatively TRBD1 or TRBD2 (5 bases each). Trimming took 5 bases from V and 5 from J, leaving 6 bases between them. CDR1 and CDR2 from the germline V gene are LNHDA and SQIVND (reference sequence). The CDR3 is made up of 11 amino acids. CDR3: CASSWGETQYF. CDR3 nucleotides: TGTGCCAGTAGTTGGGGGGAGACCCAGTACTTC.

This clone was detected once. The gene calls are TRBV6-1 and TRBJ2-7; the D is unclear. CDR1 and CDR2 from the germline V gene are MNHNS and SASEGT. Between the trimmed V and J ends, which lost 7 bases and 1 base, there was a span of 17 bases. CDR3 length: 15 residues. CDR3: CASMQIRTASYEQYF. CDR3 sequence (DNA): TGTGCCAGCATGCAAATAAGGACCGCGTCCTACGAGCAGTACTTC.

A few counts support this clone. Here the CDR3 reads CASSPGGANTEAFF. CDR3 coding DNA: TGTGCCAGCAGCCCTGGGGGAGCTAACACTGAAGCTTTCTTT. This chain links TRBV9 with TRBJ1-1; weak D call: TRBD1 (5 bases). Deletions cut 4 bases from V and 2 bases from J, with 12 bases between. This CDR3 contains 14 residues. Germline lookup yields CDR1 SGDLS and CDR2 YYNGEE.

This rearrangement joins TRBV6-5 to TRBJ1-4; 7 bases are shared with TRBD1. The J segment lost 8 bases and the V segment lost 5 bases, leaving 11 bases of the junction unmatched. CDR3 size: 15 residues. CDR1 and CDR2 from the germline V gene are MNHEY and SVGAGI. Here the CDR3 reads CASSRTHDREEKLFF. CDR3 nucleotide sequence: TGTGCCAGCAGTCGGACGCACGACAGGGAGGAAAAACTGTTTTTT.

This clone has just a few counts. The rearrangement joins TRBV19 to TRBJ2-2; D may correspond to TRBD1 or TRBD2 (6 bases each). The V gene lost 7 bases and the J gene lost 0 bases, with 18 bases spanning the gap. The germline V gene encodes CDR1 LNHDA and CDR2 SQIVND (reference sequence). CDR3 length: 17 amino acids. The CDR3 spells CASIPRQGGPNTGELFF. The CDR3 nucleotides are TGTGCCAGTATTCCCAGACAAGGGGGGCCGAACACCGGGGAGCTGTTTTTT.

V gene TRBV27 combines with J gene TRBJ2-3, with D unresolved. The CDR3 sequence is 15 residues long. Germline V gene lookup returns CDR1 MNHEY and CDR2 SMNVEV (reference sequence). The V end was cut by 2 bases, the J end by 0 bases, with 9 bases between. The CDR3 bases are TGTGCCAGCAGTTTAAAGGGAAGGAGCACAGATACGCAGTATTTT. As protein: CASSLKGRSTDTQYF.

J is TRBJ2-1 and V is TRBV11-2; 9 bases are shared with TRBD2. Germline V lookup: CDR1 SGHAT, CDR2 FQNNGV. V trimming: 7 bases; J trimming: 2 bases; junction bases outside the gene matches: 3. The CDR3 loop spans 14 amino acids. CDR3 DNA: TGTGCCAGCAAACCTAGCGGGACCTACAATGAGCAGTTCTTC. Residues: CASKPSGTYNEQFF.

This clone was seen just once. The genes are TRBV7-3 and TRBJ2-1; D may be TRBD1 (5 bases). Per the germline V gene, CDR1 is SGHTA and CDR2 is FQGTGA. The CDR3 sequence is 19 residues long. Between the trimmed V and J ends, which lost 5 bases and 0 bases, there was a span of 23 bases. DNA of the CDR3: TGTGCCAGCAGCCAAAACCCCCCGACAGTGCCGAGCTCCTACAATGAGCAGTTCTTC. Protein product: CASSQNPPTVPSSYNEQFF. Full variable domain (missing parts from reference TRBV7-3 and TRBJ2-1): GAGVSQTPSNKVTEKGKYVELRCDPISGHTALYWYRQSLGQGPEFLIYFQGTGAADDSGLPNDRFFAVRPEGSVSTLKIQRTERGDSAVYLCASSQNPPTVPSSYNEQFFGPGTRLTVL.

The rearrangement joins TRBV30 to TRBJ1-1, with D maybe TRBD1 (5 bases). Germline CDR1 and CDR2: GTSNPN and SVGIG (reference sequence). The CDR3 spans 13 residues. Trimming shortened V by 3 bases and J by 6 bases, and 14 bases separated the two germline ends. CDR3 nucleotides: TGTGCCTGGAGCCCGTCAGGGATAGCTGAAGCTTTCTTT. It yields the protein CAWSPSGIAEAFF.

V gene TRBV19 combines with J gene TRBJ2-1, with 8 bases fitting TRBD2. Germline trimming cut 0 bases from V and 6 bases from J; bases unmatched to any gene: 10. Germline lookup yields CDR1 LNHDA and CDR2 SQIVND (reference sequence). This CDR3 has 17 residues. CDR3 DNA sequence: TGTGCCAGTAGTATAGATAGCGGGGCCGGGATCGGCAATGAGCAGTTCTTC. It codes for CASSIDSGAGIGNEQFF.

The chain has TRBV18 and TRBJ2-7; D not certain. V was pared by 0 bases and J by 4 bases, with 10 bases between. Germline CDR1 KGHSH, CDR2 LQKENI. The length of the CDR3 is 14 residues. CDR3 loop: CASSPPGSVYEQYF. CDR3 bases: TGTGCCAGCTCACCACCCGGGTCCGTATACGAGCAGTACTTC.

This chain uses TRBV29-1 with TRBJ2-1, with TRBD2 matching over 7 bases. Germline-derived CDR1 and CDR2 are SQVTM and ANQGSEA. The CDR3 covers 13 residues. V shed 3 bases and J 8 bases; nucleotides not matched to a gene: 7. The CDR3 is CSVEPGGIDEQFF. Written as DNA, the CDR3 is TGCAGCGTTGAGCCGGGAGGAATAGATGAGCAGTTCTTC.

With regard to this clone: One junction end disagrees with the germline gene, perhaps due to a read error. V gene TRBV10-3 combines with J gene TRBJ1-1, with D uncertain. Germline lookup yields CDR1 ENHRY and CDR2 SYGVKD. The CDR3 loop spans 12 amino acids. CDR3 sequence reads: CATMTDYTAVRF. In nucleotides, the CDR3 is TGTGCCACCATGACGGACTACACCGCGGTTCGCTTT.

This chain joins TRBV30 and TRBJ1-5; D ambiguous. V lost 4 bases and J 4 bases, leaving 8 bases between the germline ends. Germline V lookup: CDR1 GTSNPN, CDR2 SVGIG (reference sequence). The CDR3 extends over 12 amino acids. In DNA, the CDR3 is TGTGCCTGGAATAGGGAAAATCAGCCCCAGCATTTT. Its translation: CAWNRENQPQHF. The full variable domain, in which reference TRBV30 and TRBJ1-5 provide the parts outside the CDR3, is SQTIHQWPATLVQPVGSPLSLECTVEGTSNPNLYWYRQAAGRGLQLLFYSVGIGQISSEVPQNLSASRPQDRQFILSSKKLLLSDSGFYLCAWNRENQPQHFGDGTRLSIL.

This clone was counted once. V is TRBV28 and J is TRBJ1-4; no clear D gene. V was trimmed by 2 bases and J by 11 bases, leaving 12 bases between them. The CDR3 totals 13 residues. Per the germline V gene, CDR1 is MDHEN and CDR2 is SYDVKM. The CDR3 loop reads CASSLIHAGKLFF. The DNA for the CDR3 is TGTGCCAGCAGTTTAATCCACGCCGGGAAACTGTTTTTT.

This sequence joins TRBV29-1 and TRBJ2-1; 7 bases agree with TRBD1. This CDR3 has 11 amino acids. Germline CDR1 reads SQVTM; CDR2 reads ANQGSEA. V lost 6 bases, J lost 10 bases, and 6 bases stayed unmatched. In DNA, the CDR3 is TGCAGCGTCCACAGGGGTGGGGAGCAGTTCTTC. It codes for CSVHRGGEQFF.

The chain carries TRBV30 and TRBJ1-2; 7 bases are shared with TRBD1. This CDR3 has 13 residues. Germline V gene lookup returns CDR1 GTSNPN and CDR2 SVGIG (reference sequence). With V trimmed by 2 bases and J by 3 bases, 3 bases remained unmatched. CDR3 sequence (DNA): TGTGCCTGGAGTAGGGGGCTAGACTATGGCTACACCTTC. It codes for CAWSRGLDYGYTF.

The chain uses TRBV5-1 and TRBJ2-3; 16 nucleotides match TRBD2. Germline loops: CDR1 SGHRS, CDR2 YFSETQ. Trimming removed 2 bases from V and 4 bases from J; junction bases left unmatched: 4. CDR3 size: 17 residues. The CDR3 is CASSFGTSGRAADTQYF. CDR3 coding DNA: TGCGCCAGCAGCTTCGGGACTAGCGGGAGGGCGGCAGATACGCAGTATTTT.

CDR3 bases: TGTGCCAGCAATCTCCGGACAGGGACGAATCAGCCCCAGCATTTT. Residues: CASNLRTGTNQPQHF. The rearrangement links TRBV2 to TRBJ1-5; TRBD1 matches at 8 bases. Trimming took 7 bases from V and 4 from J; bases not matched to a gene: 9. The CDR3 extends over 15 amino acids. Germline values: CDR1 SNHLY, CDR2 FYNNEI.

V gene TRBV5-1 combines with J gene TRBJ2-1; 7 bases are a match to TRBD2. In germline, CDR1 is SGHRS, CDR2 YFSETQ. This CDR3 has 17 amino acids. After removal of 4 bases from V and 0 bases from J, the junction contained 10 bases not matched to a gene. The CDR3 sequence: CASSLRVAGLSYNEQFF. Written as DNA, the CDR3 is TGCGCCAGCAGCCTAAGAGTAGCGGGCCTCTCCTACAATGAGCAGTTCTTC.

The chain recombines TRBV5-6 with TRBJ2-2; D uncertain. Trimming took 4 bases from V and 2 from J, leaving 18 bases between them. The CDR3 loop spans 17 amino acids. The germline V gene has CDR1 SGHDT and CDR2 YYEEEE. CDR3 sequence: CASSPEVRKGNTGELFF. The CDR3 bases are TGTGCCAGCAGCCCCGAGGTCCGAAAGGGAAACACCGGGGAGCTGTTTTTT. Using reference TRBV5-6 and TRBJ2-2 for the parts outside the CDR3, the full variable domain is DAGVTQSPTHLIKTRGQQVTLRCSPKSGHDTVSWYQQALGQGPQFIFQYYEEEERQRGNFPDRFSGHQFPNYSSELNVNALLLGDSALYLCASSPEVRKGNTGELFFGEGSRLTVL.

The genes are TRBV6-1 and TRBJ2-7; tentatively, D is TRBD1 (5 bases). CDR3 length: 14 amino acids. Germline values: CDR1 MNHNS, CDR2 SASEGT. With 6 bases removed from V and 0 bases from J, the gap between germline ends came to 12 bases. DNA of the CDR3: TGTGCCAGCAGGACAGAAGGGAACTCCTACGAGCAGTACTTC. This encodes CASRTEGNSYEQYF.